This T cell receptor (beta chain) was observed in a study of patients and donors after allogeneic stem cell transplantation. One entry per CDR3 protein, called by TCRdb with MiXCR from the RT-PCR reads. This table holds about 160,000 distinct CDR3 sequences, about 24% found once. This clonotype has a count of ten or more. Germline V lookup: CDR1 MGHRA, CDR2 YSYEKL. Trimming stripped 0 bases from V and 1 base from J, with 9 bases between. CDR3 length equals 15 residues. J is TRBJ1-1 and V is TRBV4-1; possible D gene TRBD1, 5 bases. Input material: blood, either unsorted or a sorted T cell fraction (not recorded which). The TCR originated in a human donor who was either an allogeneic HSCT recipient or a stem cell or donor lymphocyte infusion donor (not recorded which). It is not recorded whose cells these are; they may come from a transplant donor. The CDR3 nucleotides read TGCGCCAGCAGCCAAGATTCAGGGTGGAACACTGAAGCTTTCTTT. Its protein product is CASSQDSGWNTEAFF.